This TCR beta chain is drawn from a study of T cells expressing NK-cell markers. Each CDR3 protein gets one entry in TCRdb, which reprocessed the 5' RACE reads and gives no DNA. Across about 370,000 distinct CDR3 sequences, the top ten clones capture roughly 10% of the sample. CDR1 is LGHDT and CDR2 is YNNKEL in the germline V gene (reference sequence). This CDR3 is built from 15 residues. Sample: blood T cells: a sorted CD56 or NKG2C T cell subset, CD4+ or CD8+ T cells, or bulk PBMC T cells (not recorded which). This chain joins TRBV3-1 and TRBJ1-1; TCRdb selects TRBD1, and the lack of DNA leaves this call unchecked. The TCR was taken from a woman aged 50 to 60 in good health. This CDR3 is CASSQDSGRYTEAFF.